The rows below give T cell receptor beta chains drawn from one sample of a study of shared clonotypes between healthy human individuals. TCRdb's copy holds only in-frame clones and misses some; the assay was immunoSEQ multiplex PCR. The sample records roughly 2.5 million clones, over 85% being singletons. The sample was naive CD4+ T cells sorted from blood. The origin of the receptors is a man aged 18 to 35 in good health. CDR3s leave out the opening cysteine and the closing phenylalanine or tryptophan. Each record gives: V gene, CDR3 length, D gene, CDR3 protein. A D gene is named only where the DNA matches it firmly.

V: TRBV6-5
length: 12
D: NA
CDR3: ASSSGASGETQY

V: TRBV30
length: 10
D: NA
CDR3: AWSPDRYEAF

V: TRBV6-5
length: 12
D: NA
CDR3: ASSYIGRSYEQY

V: TRBV7-7
length: 15
D: NA
CDR3: ASSLGGATSHTGELF

V: TRBV28
length: 13
D: NA
CDR3: ASSLSPSHNYEQY

V: TRBV28
length: 11
D: NA
CDR3: ASSLSGNYGYT

V: TRBV5-4
length: 12
D: TRBD1
CDR3: ASGDRDGTNIQY

V: TRBV7-2
length: 12
D: NA
CDR3: ASSLSGGTGELF

V: TRBV18
length: 11
D: NA
CDR3: ASSPNKGPEQY

V: TRBV5-4
length: 13
D: NA
CDR3: ASSLSQGSNTEAF

V: TRBV7-9
length: 17
D: NA
CDR3: ASSLDGWGRNSGANVLT

V: TRBV6-6
length: 11
D: NA
CDR3: ASSYRATYEQY

V: TRBV9
length: 13
D: NA
CDR3: ASSVVGARVETQY

V: TRBV19
length: 12
D: TRBD1
CDR3: ASTGTVRNYGYT

V: TRBV19
length: 13
D: NA
CDR3: ASSHSRVDTYEQY

V: TRBV10-3
length: 12
D: NA
CDR3: AISEGVPAYEQY

V: TRBV9
length: 13
D: TRBD2
CDR3: ASSVGVAGEETQY

V: TRBV7-2
length: 12
D: TRBD1
CDR3: ASSRQGGTGELF

V: TRBV5-1
length: 9
D: NA
CDR3: ASTLGVEQF

V: TRBV19
length: 14
D: NA
CDR3: ASSPRGAGTNEKLF

V: TRBV28
length: 13
D: NA
CDR3: ASSRGGSGANVLT

V: TRBV5-4
length: 13
D: TRBD1
CDR3: ASSVPDRKNTEAF

V: TRBV7-9
length: 13
D: NA
CDR3: ASNSPDRRYYGYT

V: TRBV19
length: 12
D: NA
CDR3: ASTGRGLNYEQY

V: TRBV7-9
length: 10
D: NA
CDR3: ASSHGTYGYT

V: TRBV6-5
length: 12
D: NA
CDR3: ASSWAEGGKEAF

V: TRBV27
length: 13
D: TRBD1
CDR3: ASSLSAGGSYGYT

V: TRBV4-1
length: 13
D: TRBD1
CDR3: ASSLQGDLNTEAF

V: TRBV18
length: 12
D: TRBD2
CDR3: ASSPLSGSGEQY

V: TRBV7-9
length: 12
D: NA
CDR3: ASSWDGSWETQY

V: TRBV4-1
length: 15
D: TRBD2
CDR3: ASSQRIAGGSSYEQY

V: TRBV10-3
length: 12
D: TRBD1
CDR3: AITRTGRDYGYT

V: TRBV11-2
length: 11
D: NA
CDR3: ASSLGFGDTQY

V: TRBV10-1
length: 12
D: NA
CDR3: ASSEQGAKNIQY

V: TRBV6-1
length: 12
D: TRBD2
CDR3: ASRLAGPLNEQF

V: TRBV11-1
length: 14
D: TRBD2
CDR3: ASSPYIAGNDYEQY

V: TRBV18
length: 11
D: NA
CDR3: ASSPGREDGYT

V: TRBV11-3
length: 11
D: NA
CDR3: ASSQQGVDTIY

V: TRBV6-6
length: 12
D: TRBD2
CDR3: ASRPGGAYNEQF

V: TRBV18
length: 15
D: NA
CDR3: ASSPRRQGSNTGELF

V: TRBV19
length: 12
D: NA
CDR3: ASSIEATNSPLH

V: TRBV6-1
length: 14
D: NA
CDR3: ASSEGERVTYNEQF

V: TRBV5-4
length: 11
D: NA
CDR3: ASSQDGNYGYT

V: TRBV7-2
length: 14
D: NA
CDR3: ASSLGRQVATDTQY

V: TRBV5-6
length: 12
D: NA
CDR3: ASSLKTTSYEQY

V: TRBV19
length: 12
D: NA
CDR3: ASSPRGRDYGYT

V: TRBV9
length: 12
D: TRBD1
CDR3: ASSPGTGAYEQY